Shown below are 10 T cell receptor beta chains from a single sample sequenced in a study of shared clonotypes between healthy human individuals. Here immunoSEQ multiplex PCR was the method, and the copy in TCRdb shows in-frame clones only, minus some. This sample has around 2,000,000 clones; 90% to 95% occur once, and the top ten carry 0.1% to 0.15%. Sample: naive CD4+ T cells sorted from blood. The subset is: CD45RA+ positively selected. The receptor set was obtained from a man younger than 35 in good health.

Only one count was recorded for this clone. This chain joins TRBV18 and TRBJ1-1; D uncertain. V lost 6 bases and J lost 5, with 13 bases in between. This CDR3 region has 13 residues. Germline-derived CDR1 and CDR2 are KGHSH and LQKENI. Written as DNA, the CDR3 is TGTGCCAGCTCTATCAACGGGGTAACTGAAGCTTTCTTT. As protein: CASSINGVTEAFF.

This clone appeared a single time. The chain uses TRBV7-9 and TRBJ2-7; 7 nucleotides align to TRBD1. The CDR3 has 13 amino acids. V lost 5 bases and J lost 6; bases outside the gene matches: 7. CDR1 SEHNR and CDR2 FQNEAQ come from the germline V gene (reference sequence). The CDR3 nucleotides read TGTGCCAGCAGCCGGGACAGCCAAGCCGAGCAGTACTTC. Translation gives CASSRDSQAEQYF.

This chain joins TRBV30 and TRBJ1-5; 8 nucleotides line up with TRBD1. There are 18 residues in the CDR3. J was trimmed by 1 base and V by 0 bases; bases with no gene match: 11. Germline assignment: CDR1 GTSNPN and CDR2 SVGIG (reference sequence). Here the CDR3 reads CAWSVIRTGQGSNQPQHF. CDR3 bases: TGTGCCTGGAGTGTCATCCGAACAGGACAGGGCAGCAATCAGCCCCAGCATTTT.

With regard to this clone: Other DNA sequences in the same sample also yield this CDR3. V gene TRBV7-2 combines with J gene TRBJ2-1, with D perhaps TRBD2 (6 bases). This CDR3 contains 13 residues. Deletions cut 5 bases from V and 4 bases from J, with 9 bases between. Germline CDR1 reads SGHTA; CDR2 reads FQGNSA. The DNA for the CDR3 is TGTGCCAGCAGCCCCGGGAGTTACAATGAGCAGTTCTTC. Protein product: CASSPGSYNEQFF.

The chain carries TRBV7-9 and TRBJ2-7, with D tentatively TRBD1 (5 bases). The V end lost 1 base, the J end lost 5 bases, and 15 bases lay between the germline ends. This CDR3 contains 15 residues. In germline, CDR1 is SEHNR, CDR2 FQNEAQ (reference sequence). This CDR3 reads CASSLGPQESDEQYF. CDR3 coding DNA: TGTGCCAGCAGCTTAGGCCCACAGGAATCGGACGAGCAGTACTTC.

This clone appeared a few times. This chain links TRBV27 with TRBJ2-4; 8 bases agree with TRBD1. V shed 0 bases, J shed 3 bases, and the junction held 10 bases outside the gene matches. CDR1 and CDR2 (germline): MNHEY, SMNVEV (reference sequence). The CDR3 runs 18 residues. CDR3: CASSLSFRDRQFKNIQYF. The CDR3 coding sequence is TGTGCCAGCAGTTTATCGTTCCGGGACAGGCAATTCAAAAACATTCAGTACTTC.

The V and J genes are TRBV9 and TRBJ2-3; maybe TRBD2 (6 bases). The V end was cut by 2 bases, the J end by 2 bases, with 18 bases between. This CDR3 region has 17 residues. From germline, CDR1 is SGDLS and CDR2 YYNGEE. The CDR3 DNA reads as TGTGCCAGCAGCGTGTGGGGTGGCCTAGCGACCACAGATACGCAGTATTTT. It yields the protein CASSVWGGLATTDTQYF.

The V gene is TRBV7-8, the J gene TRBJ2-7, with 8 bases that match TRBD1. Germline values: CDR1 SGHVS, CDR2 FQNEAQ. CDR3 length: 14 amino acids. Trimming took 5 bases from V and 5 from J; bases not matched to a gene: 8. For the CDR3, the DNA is TGTGCCAGCAGCCCCCGGACAGGGCCCCACGAGCAGTACTTC. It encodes CASSPRTGPHEQYF.

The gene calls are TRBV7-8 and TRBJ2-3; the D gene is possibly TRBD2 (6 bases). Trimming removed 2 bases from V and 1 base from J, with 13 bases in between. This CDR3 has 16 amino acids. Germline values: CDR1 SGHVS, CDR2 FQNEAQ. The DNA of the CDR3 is TGTGCCAGCAGCTTATCCTTGGCTAGCGGCACAGATACGCAGTATTTT. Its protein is CASSLSLASGTDTQYF.

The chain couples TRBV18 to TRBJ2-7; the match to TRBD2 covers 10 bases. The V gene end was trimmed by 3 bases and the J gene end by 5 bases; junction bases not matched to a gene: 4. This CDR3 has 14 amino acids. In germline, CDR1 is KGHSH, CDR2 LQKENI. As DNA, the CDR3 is TGTGCCAGCTCACCGACTAGCGGGTACCACGAGCAGTACTTC. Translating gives CASSPTSGYHEQYF.